Reported below is one T cell receptor beta chain. Its specificity is not known. The data were taken from a study of graft-versus-host responses after intestinal transplantation. Study information: All recipients got anti-thymocyte globulin induction, then tacrolimus and steroids for approximately 3 years.

CDR1 MNHEY and CDR2 SVGAGI come from the germline V gene. V lost 2 bases and J lost 15, with 17 bases in between. The CDR3 contains 13 residues. Study-wide results and limits: Individuals carrying graft-donor T cell macrochimerism showed high graft-versus-host to host-versus-graft clonal ratios in allografts. The authors found GvH clones in recipient marrow, some appearing first in ileum or blood.

Profiling relied on immunoSEQ multiplex PCR, and the TCRdb table lists in-frame clones only, not all of them. Among fewer than 110,000 clones listed, about 87% were seen once. This receptor was identified in a human donor who was the organ donor for an intestinal transplant. The chain couples TRBV6-5 to TRBJ2-1; D gene unclear. The sequences come from unstimulated CD4+ T cells sorted from spleen or lymph node cells, collected before transplant. The CDR3 region is CASSYENSRPRFF. The CDR3 coding sequence is TGTGCCAGCAGTTACGAGAACTCGAGACCCCGGTTCTTC.